This T cell receptor beta chain stems from a study of T cells in Graves' hyperthyroidism and ophthalmopathy. Lactation, pregnancy, other autoimmune disease or uncontrolled infection led to exclusion of patients. Findings and limits, study-wide: Most thyroid-expanded clonotypes above 0.001 were also found in blood.

About this clonotype itself: Its antigen is currently unknown.

From RNA transcripts, TCR beta CDR3 regions were amplified. HTBI primers were the set used in a first-round RT-PCR of the TCR CDR3. A single record per CDR3 protein comes from TCRdb applying MiXCR to the multiplex PCR reads. The sample contains 250,000 to 300,000 distinct CDR3 sequences, about 14% of which appear only once. The V gene's germline CDR1 is DFQATT and CDR2 SNEGSKA (reference sequence). The CDR3 has 15 residues. Trimming at V came to 2 bases and at J to 2 bases, leaving 7 bases not matched to a gene. The sample taken for sequencing was blood. The receptor's source is a woman aged 40 to 55 with Graves' hyperthyroidism that later progressed to Graves' ophthalmopathy. The chain recombines TRBV20-1 with TRBJ2-3, with 7 nucleotides matching TRBD2. CDR3: CSARPSSGFTDTQYF. The CDR3 DNA follows: TGCAGTGCTAGACCTTCTAGCGGTTTCACAGATACGCAGTATTTT.